This TCR beta chain was identified during a study of graft-versus-host responses after intestinal transplantation (TCRdb year 2021). About the study as a whole: The transplants that recipients received were multivisceral, liver-intestinal, or isolated intestinal. Anti-thymocyte globulin induction was given to all recipients, followed by maintenance tacrolimus and steroids for around three years. The cohort enrolled 20 to 30 intestinal transplant recipients including one retransplant, and 3 patients lacking pretransplant specimens were excluded. Samples from three later patients were sequenced in-house on an Illumina MiSeq with MiXCR processing rather than by the commercial service. Donor T cell macrochimerism was defined as a peak of at least 4% donor T cells among recipient peripheral blood mononuclear cells. After intestinal transplantation, graft-versus-host and host-versus-graft alloreactive T cell clones were followed in the graft, circulation and bone marrow using bulk TCR-beta CDR3 sequencing. Alloreactive clones were identified by sequencing pre-transplant mixed lymphocyte reaction products and comparing them with unstimulated pre-transplant donor and recipient T cells.

Worth noting for this clone: The antigen it binds to is not known. Per-base qualities were not stored, and no clone one base away is much larger.

Libraries were built with the immunoSEQ multiplex PCR assay. Adaptive Biotechnologies carried out high-throughput TCR-beta CDR3 sequencing of genomic DNA for most patients. As for how the authors treated the data: Adaptive's ImmunoSEQ software supplied the TCR sequencing data for around 19 patients, while MiXCR and VDJtools were used to process three other patients. CDR3 nucleotide sequences shared between donor and recipient were removed because their origin could not be assigned. To be classed as alloreactive, a clone needed at least 2-fold expansion over unstimulated cells and a minimum CFSE-low frequency of 0.002% (template counts) or 0.001% (read counts). Clones detected in sequenced pre-transplant spleen, lymph node, or MLR CFSE-low populations of the donor or recipient were defined as mappable. Cumulative frequency of alloreactive clones was calculated as a percentage of all sequences weighted by copy number. The immuneACCESS repertoire file appears here via TCRdb, limited to in-frame rearrangements. These files lack a portion of the clones; in checked studies, under half of the deficit traces to unresolved V genes, and the cause of the others is not known. The V and J calls and clone size come from that table; D and trimming were worked out from the DNA. This sample gives about 40,000 clones in total; about 89% of them show up just once. Jointly, the top ten make up approximately 2.3% of the sample.

In the first month after transplant, blood samples were collected up to 4 times, and after that at least monthly when available. The germline V gene encodes CDR1 MDHEN and CDR2 SYDVKM. Trimming removed 6 bases from V and 5 bases from J, leaving 10 bases between the germline ends. The CDR3, from cysteine to phenylalanine, totals 12 residues. Only the CDR3 region is kept as DNA, spanning 36 bases read in frame from base 1. Overall study results and their limits: Patients with donor T cell macrochimerism had high GvH to HvG T cell clonal ratios in their allografts. Peak levels of circulating GvH clones were associated with declines in HvG clones early after transplant. The relatively low number and heterogeneity of intestinal transplant patients limited the conclusions. GvH clones were found in recipient bone marrow, and some of the GvH clones appeared earlier in ileal mucosa or blood, which is consistent with an intestinal mucosal origin.

The input for sequencing was PBMCs, taken approximately 320 days after intestinal transplant. The V and J genes are TRBV28 and TRBJ2-5, with a weak D call of TRBD1 (6 bases match). The TCR originated in a human patient who received an intestinal transplant, so some T cells may come from the graft donor. DNA sequence: TGTGCCAGCAGAACAGGGTGGGAGACCCAGTACTTC. Its protein product is CASRTGWETQYF.